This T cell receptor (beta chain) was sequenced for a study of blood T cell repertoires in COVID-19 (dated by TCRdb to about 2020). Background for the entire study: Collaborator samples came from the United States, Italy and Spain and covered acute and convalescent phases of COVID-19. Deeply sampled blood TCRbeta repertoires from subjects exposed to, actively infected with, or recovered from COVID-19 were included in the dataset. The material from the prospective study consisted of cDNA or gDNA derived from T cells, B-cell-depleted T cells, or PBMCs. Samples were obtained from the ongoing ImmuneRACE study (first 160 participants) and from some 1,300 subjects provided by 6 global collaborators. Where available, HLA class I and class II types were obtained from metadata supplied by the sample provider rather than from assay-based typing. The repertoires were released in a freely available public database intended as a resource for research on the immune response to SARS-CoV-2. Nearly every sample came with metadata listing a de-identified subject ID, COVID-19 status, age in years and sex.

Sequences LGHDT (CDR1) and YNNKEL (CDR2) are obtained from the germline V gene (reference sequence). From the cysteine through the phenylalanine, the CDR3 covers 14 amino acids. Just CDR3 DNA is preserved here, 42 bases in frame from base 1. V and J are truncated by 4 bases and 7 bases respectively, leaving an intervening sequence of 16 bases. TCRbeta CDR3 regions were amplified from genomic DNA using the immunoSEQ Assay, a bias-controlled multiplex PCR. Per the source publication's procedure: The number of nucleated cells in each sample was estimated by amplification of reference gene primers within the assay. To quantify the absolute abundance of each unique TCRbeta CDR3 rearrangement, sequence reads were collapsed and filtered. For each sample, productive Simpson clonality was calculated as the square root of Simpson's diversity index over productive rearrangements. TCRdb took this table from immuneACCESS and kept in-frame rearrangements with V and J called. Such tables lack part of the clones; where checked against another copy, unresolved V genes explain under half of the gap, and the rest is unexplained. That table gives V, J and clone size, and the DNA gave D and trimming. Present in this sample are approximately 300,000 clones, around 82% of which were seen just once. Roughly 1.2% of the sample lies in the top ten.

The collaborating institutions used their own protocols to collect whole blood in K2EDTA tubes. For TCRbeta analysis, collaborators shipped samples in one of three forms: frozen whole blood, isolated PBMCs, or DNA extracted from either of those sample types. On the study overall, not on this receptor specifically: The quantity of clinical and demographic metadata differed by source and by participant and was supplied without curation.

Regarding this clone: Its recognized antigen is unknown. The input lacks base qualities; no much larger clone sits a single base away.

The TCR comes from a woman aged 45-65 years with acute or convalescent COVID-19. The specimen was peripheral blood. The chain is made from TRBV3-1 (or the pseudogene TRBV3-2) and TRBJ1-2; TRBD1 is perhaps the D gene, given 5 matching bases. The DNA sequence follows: TGTGCCAGCAGCCCTTGGGGGGGATCGGTTGGCTACACCTTC. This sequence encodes CASSPWGGSVGYTF.